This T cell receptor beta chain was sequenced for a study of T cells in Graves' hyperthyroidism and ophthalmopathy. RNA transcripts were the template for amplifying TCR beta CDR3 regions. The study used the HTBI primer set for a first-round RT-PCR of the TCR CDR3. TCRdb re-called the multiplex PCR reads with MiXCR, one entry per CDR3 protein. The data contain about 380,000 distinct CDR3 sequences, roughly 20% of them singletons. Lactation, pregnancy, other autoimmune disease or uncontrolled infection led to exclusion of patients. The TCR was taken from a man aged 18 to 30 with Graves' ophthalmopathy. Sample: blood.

The CDR3 here is CATSDYQTGGELFF. The DNA of the CDR3 is TGTGCCACCAGTGATTACCAGACAGGAGGGGAGCTGTTTTTT. The chain is built from TRBV24-1 and TRBJ2-2, with TRBD1 as a possible D gene (6 bases). Between the trimmed V and J ends, which lost 2 bases and 8 bases, there was a span of 11 bases. The V gene's germline CDR1 is KGHDR and CDR2 SFDVKD. The CDR3 contains 14 residues.